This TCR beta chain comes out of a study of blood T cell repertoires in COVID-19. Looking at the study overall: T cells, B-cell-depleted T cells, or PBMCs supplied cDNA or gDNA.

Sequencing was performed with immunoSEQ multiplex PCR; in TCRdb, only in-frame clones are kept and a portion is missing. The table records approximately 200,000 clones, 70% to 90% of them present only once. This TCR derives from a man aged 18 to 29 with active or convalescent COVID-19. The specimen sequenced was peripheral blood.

CDR3 sequence reads: CASSADPGQSTEQFF. CDR3 in DNA: TGTGCCAGCAGCGCCGATCCGGGACAGAGCACAGAGCAGTTCTTC. This sequence joins TRBV5-6 and TRBJ2-1, with 7 bases lining up with TRBD1. The CDR3 runs 15 residues. Germline CDR1 is SGHDT and CDR2 is YYEEEE. Unmatched junction bases numbered 14, after V lost 4 bases and J lost 10 bases.